This passage covers 31 T cell receptor beta chains from one sample sequenced in a study of blood T cell repertoires in COVID-19. The assay was immunoSEQ multiplex PCR, and TCRdb's table has in-frame clones only and misses some. Here the sample spans just over 150,000 clones, 80% being singletons. The specimen was peripheral blood. Source of these receptors: a man aged 60-69 years with acute or convalescent COVID-19.

V gene TRBV28 combines with J gene TRBJ2-3, with 8 positions matching TRBD1. The germline gives CDR1 MDHEN, CDR2 SYDVKM. V shed 9 bases and J 2 bases; nucleotides not matched to a gene: 4. The CDR3 is 13 amino acids. The DNA of the CDR3 is TGTGCCAGTGGACAGGGAAACACAGATACGCAGTATTTT. Amino acid sequence: CASGQGNTDTQYF.

The rearrangement links TRBV6-6 to TRBJ1-2, with 7 bases that match TRBD1. Germline V gene sequence: CDR1 MNHNY, CDR2 SVGAGI (reference sequence). The CDR3 contains 15 residues. Unmatched junction bases numbered 10, after V lost 6 bases and J lost 3 bases. For the CDR3, the DNA is TGTGCCAGCAGCAAATCAAACCAGGGGGACTATGGCTACACCTTC. Translating gives CASSKSNQGDYGYTF.

The rearrangement joins TRBV3-1 (or the pseudogene TRBV3-2) to TRBJ2-7; D not resolved. CDR1 and CDR2 from the germline V gene are LGHDT and YNNKEL (reference sequence). This CDR3 comprises 15 residues. V gave up 1 base and J gave up 2 bases, with 12 bases separating them. The CDR3 nucleotides are TGTGCCAGCAGCCAAGCTATCTTCGGTCCCTACGAGCAGTACTTC. This codes for CASSQAIFGPYEQYF.

The V call is TRBV3-1 (or the pseudogene TRBV3-2), the J call TRBJ1-5, with 7 bases aligning to TRBD1. V lost 0 bases, J lost 3 bases, and 2 bases stayed unmatched. The CDR3 sequence is 15 residues long. CDR1 LGHDT and CDR2 YNNKEL come from the germline V gene (reference sequence). CDR3 loop: CASSQDGTVNQPQHF. CDR3 coding DNA: TGTGCCAGCAGCCAAGATGGGACAGTCAATCAGCCCCAGCATTTT.

The CDR3 is CASSGLVGAGYTF. The CDR3, as DNA: TGTGCCAGCAGCGGGCTGGTGGGGGCTGGCTACACCTTC. V gene TRBV9 combines with J gene TRBJ1-2; TRBD1 might be the D (6 bases). The length of the CDR3 is 13 residues. V gave up 3 bases and J gave up 7 bases, with 13 bases separating them. Looked up from germline, CDR1 is SGDLS and CDR2 is YYNGEE.

As for this clone: The same CDR3 is also encoded by other DNA sequences in this sample. The chain recombines TRBV6-6 with TRBJ1-1, with a weak D call TRBD1 (6 bases). CDR1 and CDR2 (germline): MNHNY, SVGAGI (reference sequence). The CDR3 has 13 residues. Trimming took 6 bases from V and 1 from J, leaving 9 bases between them. The CDR3 DNA reads as TGTGCCAGCAGAGAACAGGGGAACACTGAAGCTTTCTTT. It yields the protein CASREQGNTEAFF.

This clone came up once. The CDR3 protein is CASSSLVGGDTQYF. In nucleotides, the CDR3 is TGTGCCAGCAGCTCCCTTGTCGGGGGAGATACGCAGTATTTT. The genes are TRBV9 and TRBJ2-3; TRBD2 might be the D (6 bases). V dropped 4 bases and J dropped 5 bases, with 14 bases sitting between them. This CDR3 region has 14 residues. Looked up from germline, CDR1 is SGDLS and CDR2 is YYNGEE.

The V call is TRBV7-9, the J call TRBJ2-2; TRBD1 might be the D (6 bases). The ends were cut back, 1 base at V and 8 bases at J, with 8 bases in the middle. The length of the CDR3 is 13 residues. Germline-derived CDR1 and CDR2 are SEHNR and FQNEAQ (reference sequence). CDR3 loop: CASSLGQAGELFF. CDR3 bases: TGTGCCAGCAGCTTAGGACAGGCGGGGGAGCTGTTTTTT.

This clone was seen only once. This chain links TRBV28 with TRBJ1-2; 9 nucleotides match TRBD1. Germline trimming cut 8 bases from V and 2 bases from J; bases unmatched to any gene: 3. Germline CDR1 reads MDHEN; CDR2 reads SYDVKM. The CDR3 extends over 13 amino acids. CDR3 in DNA: TGTGCCAGCTGGGACAGGGCAAACTATGGCTACACCTTC. Translating gives CASWDRANYGYTF.

V and J are TRBV27 and TRBJ1-1; perhaps TRBD1 as D (5 bases). From germline, CDR1 is MNHEY and CDR2 SMNVEV (reference sequence). CDR3 size: 11 residues. Trimming removed 8 bases at V and 6 bases at J, with 10 bases between. CDR3 nucleotides: TGTGCCAGCGGACATCTGCCTGAAGCTTTCTTT. Protein product: CASGHLPEAFF.

This clone is a singleton in its sample. The chain has TRBV7-2 and TRBJ2-7; 8 positions agree with TRBD2. Germline CDR1 is SGHTA and CDR2 is FQGNSA. This CDR3 is built from 15 residues. Trimming cost V 4 bases and J 3 bases; bases outside gene matches: 8. This chain's CDR3 is CASSSLAGTVYEQYF. The DNA for the CDR3 is TGTGCCAGCAGCTCCTTAGCGGGGACGGTCTACGAGCAGTACTTC.

The rearrangement joins TRBV28 to TRBJ2-7; TRBD1 agrees at 10 bases. The germline V gene has CDR1 MDHEN and CDR2 SYDVKM. CDR3 length: 16 amino acids. V gave up 6 bases and J gave up 2 bases; unmatched junction bases: 10. As DNA, the CDR3 is TGTGCCAGCAGATCCACCGGGACAGGGGCGCCCTACGAGCAGTACTTC. It specifies CASRSTGTGAPYEQYF.

The rearrangement links TRBV7-9 to TRBJ1-2; weak D call: TRBD1 (6 bases). The CDR3 has 14 amino acids. CDR1 SEHNR and CDR2 FQNEAQ come from the germline V gene (reference sequence). V was trimmed by 1 base and J by 4 bases, leaving 10 bases between them. The CDR3 DNA follows: TGTGCCAGCAGCTTAGATGCAGGGGCCTATGGCTACACCTTC. Its translation: CASSLDAGAYGYTF.

This clone was observed once. The rearrangement links TRBV5-4 to TRBJ2-1; 14 bases are a match to TRBD2. This CDR3 has 15 amino acids. The J segment lost 8 bases and the V segment lost 4 bases, leaving 5 bases of the junction unmatched. From germline, CDR1 is SGHNT and CDR2 YYREEE (reference sequence). The DNA of the CDR3 is TGTGCCAGCAGCCTGACTAGCGGGAGGGTCGATGAGCAGTTCTTC. It codes for CASSLTSGRVDEQFF.

V and J are TRBV28 and TRBJ2-7; D is ambiguous. Between the trimmed V and J ends, which lost 5 bases and 0 bases, there was a span of 17 bases. There are 16 residues in the CDR3. Germline values: CDR1 MDHEN, CDR2 SYDVKM. Here the CDR3 DNA reads TGTGCCAGCAGTCCCCCGCGCGCAATAAGCTCCTACGAGCAGTACTTC. This gives the protein CASSPPRAISSYEQYF.

The V gene is TRBV3-1 (or the pseudogene TRBV3-2), the J gene TRBJ1-1, with D maybe TRBD1 (5 bases). The CDR3 loop spans 15 amino acids. The germline V gene encodes CDR1 LGHDT and CDR2 YNNKEL (reference sequence). V lost 3 bases and J lost 4, with 15 bases in between. This CDR3 reads CASSHAGYVGTEAFF. CDR3 nucleotides: TGTGCCAGCAGCCACGCAGGGTACGTGGGCACTGAAGCTTTCTTT.

The chain couples TRBV6-6 to TRBJ2-7, with TRBD2 matching over 8 bases. This CDR3 contains 14 residues. Per the germline V gene, CDR1 is MNHNY and CDR2 is SVGAGI (reference sequence). V lost 5 bases, J lost 2 bases, and 5 bases stayed unmatched. CDR3 residues: CASSDRGGTYEQYF. The CDR3, as DNA: TGTGCCAGCAGTGACCGGGGGGGGACCTACGAGCAGTACTTC.

The chain uses TRBV10-3 and TRBJ2-2; 7 bases agree with TRBD2. CDR1 is ENHRY, CDR2 SYGVKD, per germline. The CDR3 sequence is 16 residues long. Germline trimming cut 9 bases from V and 6 bases from J; bases unmatched to any gene: 16. The CDR3 DNA sequence: TGTGCCATTCGCTCGACTAGCAGCGAGGGGTCCGGGGAGCTGTTTTTT. Amino acid sequence: CAIRSTSSEGSGELFF.

This chain joins TRBV7-2 and TRBJ2-1; D unclear. The CDR3 consists of 14 residues. V shed 5 bases and J shed 5 bases, with 13 bases lying between them. Germline CDR1 reads SGHTA; CDR2 reads FQGNSA. The CDR3 loop is CASSAVPYNNEQFF. CDR3 DNA sequence: TGTGCCAGCAGCGCAGTACCTTATAACAATGAGCAGTTCTTC.

This chain links TRBV6-5 with TRBJ2-1, with D perhaps TRBD1 (7 bases). The germline V gene has CDR1 MNHEY and CDR2 SVGAGI. CDR3 size: 14 residues. Trimming shortened V by 6 bases and J by 4 bases, and 13 bases separated the two germline ends. CDR3 DNA sequence: TGTGCCAGCAGCAGGGGGGCCTCTTACAATGAGCAGTTCTTC. Translating it yields CASSRGASYNEQFF.

The CDR3 DNA reads as TGCGCCAGCAGCAGAATAGCGGGGGGCACAGATACGCAGTATTTT. Translating gives CASSRIAGGTDTQYF. The chain recombines TRBV5-1 with TRBJ2-3; 9 bases line up with TRBD2. The CDR3 totals 15 residues. Trimming at V came to 4 bases and at J to 1 base, leaving 4 bases not matched to a gene. Germline V CDR1 and CDR2: SGHRS, YFSETQ.

The rearrangement joins TRBV28 to TRBJ1-2, with 7 nucleotides matching TRBD1. The CDR3 sequence is 12 residues long. The germline V gene has CDR1 MDHEN and CDR2 SYDVKM. Trimming at V came to 3 bases and at J to 8 bases, leaving 3 bases not matched to a gene. The DNA of the CDR3 is TGTGCCAGCAGTTTTAAGGGGGCGGGCTACACCTTC. This codes for CASSFKGAGYTF.

The V gene is TRBV4-2, the J gene TRBJ2-1; tentative D call: TRBD2 (7 bases). V shed 3 bases and J shed 5 bases, with 14 bases lying between them. CDR1 LGHNA and CDR2 YNFKEQ come from the germline V gene. The CDR3 runs to 15 residues. This CDR3 is CASSQDSGGHNEQFF. The CDR3 DNA follows: TGTGCCAGCAGCCAGGACTCGGGGGGCCACAATGAGCAGTTCTTC.

This CDR3 reads CASSNQVGAGVYF. CDR3 coding DNA: TGTGCCAGCAGTAACCAGGTCGGGGCAGGGGTGTACTTC. The chain is built from TRBV2 and TRBJ2-5; D is perhaps TRBD1 (6 bases). The CDR3 loop spans 13 amino acids. Trimming removed 5 bases from V and 13 bases from J, with 20 bases in between. CDR1 and CDR2 from the germline V gene are SNHLY and FYNNEI.

V is TRBV7-2 and J is TRBJ2-7; 9 bases fit TRBD2. The V and J ends lost 3 bases and 4 bases, in that order; junction bases with no gene match: 10. CDR1 is SGHTA and CDR2 is FQGNSA in the germline V gene. The CDR3 contains 16 residues. CDR3 in DNA: TGTGCCAGCAGCTTTTGGGGCGGGAGGGGATCTTACGAGCAGTACTTC. Encoded protein: CASSFWGGRGSYEQYF.

The chain has TRBV4-3 and TRBJ2-7; D might be TRBD1 (6 bases). The V end lost 1 base, the J end lost 6 bases, and 13 bases lay between the germline ends. From germline, CDR1 is LGHNA and CDR2 YSLEER. The CDR3 runs 14 residues. The CDR3 DNA follows: TGCGCCAGCAGCCAAGGAGGGGGTAACCGCGAGCAGTACTTC. It translates to CASSQGGGNREQYF.

J is TRBJ1-5 and V is TRBV6-5; a weak D match, TRBD1 (6 bases). The CDR3 has 11 residues. V gave up 6 bases and J gave up 16 bases, with 16 bases separating them. Germline V CDR1 and CDR2: MNHEY, SVGAGI. The CDR3, as DNA: TGTGCCAGCAGAGGGGTGGACAGACAACATTTT. Protein sequence: CASRGVDRQHF.

This clone has a single count. The rearrangement links TRBV4-3 to TRBJ2-5; perhaps TRBD2 as D (7 bases). The CDR3 consists of 16 residues. Per germline, CDR1 LGHNA and CDR2 YSLEER. Trimming removed 4 bases at V and 0 bases at J, with 15 bases between. The CDR3 here is CASSPRRGTNQETQYF. The CDR3 nucleotides are TGCGCCAGCAGCCCGCGGCGGGGGACAAACCAAGAGACCCAGTACTTC.

This clone has just one count. The chain is built from TRBV18 and TRBJ1-3; 7 bases map to TRBD1. With V trimmed by 0 bases and J by 5 bases, 7 bases remained unmatched. CDR1 KGHSH and CDR2 LQKENI come from the germline V gene. The CDR3 has 16 amino acids. The CDR3 protein is CASSPPTTGTRNTIYF. The CDR3 nucleotides read TGTGCCAGCTCACCACCTACGACAGGGACCCGAAACACCATATATTTT.

This sequence joins TRBV18 and TRBJ1-1, with 8 nucleotides matching TRBD1. Germline V gives CDR1 KGHSH, CDR2 LQKENI. J was trimmed by 4 bases and V by 5 bases; bases with no gene match: 6. The CDR3 has 14 residues. The CDR3 spells CASSEDRVGTEAFF. CDR3 coding DNA: TGTGCCAGCTCAGAGGACAGGGTTGGCACTGAAGCTTTCTTT.

The V gene is TRBV5-4, the J gene TRBJ2-7, with TRBD1 as a possible D gene (5 bases). There are 15 residues in the CDR3. Germline-derived CDR1 and CDR2 are SGHNT and YYREEE (reference sequence). Trimming stripped 2 bases from V and 0 bases from J, with 12 bases between. CDR3 in amino acids: CASSLATASSYEQYF. The CDR3 DNA is TGTGCCAGCAGCTTAGCGACAGCGAGCTCCTACGAGCAGTACTTC.